This entry is about one T cell receptor (beta chain). Its antigen is still unknown. The record has no base qualities; no much larger clone is one base away. TCR CDR3 regions were amplified from genomic DNA by multiplex PCR using the deep immunoSEQ assay. Extracted genomic DNA from each cell subset was spread evenly across all wells of several immunoSEQ 96-well plates, with each plate serving as a replicate. Each replicate PCR for sorted subsets received around 0.2 ug genomic DNA, equal to some 32,000 T cell genomes. Purified libraries were measured with a Qubit 3.0 fluorometer, size-checked on a Bioanalyzer 2100, and measured again with the KAPA Library Quantification kit. Every immunoSEQ 96-well plate was sequenced on a separate single-read 150-cycle Illumina NextSeq 550 flow cell. Processing in the source paper ran as follows. Because the immunoSEQ output included only junctional sequences and no quality scores, the filtering could not be the same as the filtering used for full-length reads. Sequences were annotated with PyIR, a Python wrapper for IgBLAST v1.9, and V/J genes and CDR3 were assigned using IMGT germline references. Reads were removed for weak V/J assignments (E-value above 1e-6), missing CDR3, stop codons, out-of-frame junctions, or ambiguous translated residues. V3J clonotypes were defined as sequences sharing the same inferred V gene, J gene, and CDR3 amino acid sequence. The percentage overlap between two repertoires was calculated by dividing the number of shared unique clonotypes by the size of the smaller repertoire. Three approaches were used to assess repertoire richness: RTK rarefaction, the Chao1 estimator, and Recon v2.1 estimates of unobserved clonotypes. Generation probabilities for all TCRbeta clonotypes obtained by the gDNA method from a handful of donors were computed using OLGA. TCRdb's version of the immuneACCESS table is confined to in-frame rearrangements and falls short of the full clone set. An unresolved V gene accounts for under half of the shortfall where checked; the remainder is of unknown origin. The V and J calls and clone size were taken over from that table, and D and trimming were inferred from the DNA. The table for this sample lists about 2.3 million clones; 85% to 95% of them were counted only once. The ten largest account for roughly 0.36% of the sample.

Donors were healthy HIV-negative adults with no recently reported acute infections or vaccinations. Only Caucasian adults living in Nashville, Tennessee, USA were represented among the donors. CD4+ T cells were enriched by magnetic negative selection; naive cells were then positively selected on CD45RA, and the negative fraction formed the memory subset. After blood collection by leukapheresis, PBMCs were isolated using Ficoll-Histopaque density gradient centrifugation and then cryopreserved in the vapor phase of liquid nitrogen. Analytical flow cytometry was used to check the purity and quantity of each magnetically sorted T cell population. From each sorted fraction, genomic DNA was isolated and quantified by UV absorbance on a Nanodrop 2000c. Measured from the cysteine to the phenylalanine, the CDR3 is 17 residues long. Just the 51-base CDR3 DNA is kept, in frame starting at base 1. Via the germline V gene, CDR1 is SNHLY and CDR2 FYNNEI. V drops 0 bases and J drops 2 bases, leaving 11 bases in between.

This sample stems from a study of shared clonotypes between healthy human individuals (dated by TCRdb to 2019 to 2021). Background on the whole study: The cohort included three men and a couple of women between 18 and 49 years of age. For each donor, CD4 naive and CD4 memory were each run on three plates, CD8 naive on two plates, and CD8 memory on one plate. Blood TCR repertoires of a handful of healthy adults were deeply sequenced to estimate repertoire size and the extent of clonotype sharing between individuals. Libraries were prepared and TCR repertoires were sequenced by different laboratories using diverse techniques, in order to increase sequencing depth and limit assay-specific biases. Between about 0.85 and 8.9 billion PBMCs per donor were obtained by leukapheresis.

Results the study describes overall, beyond this receptor: About 5% of naive CD4, roughly 3.5% of naive CD8, around 2.3% of memory CD4, and less than 0.45% of memory CD8 clonotypes were shared across several donors. Even with the large sequencing depth, rarefaction of the sorted-subset datasets indicated that sequencing was incomplete. Larger estimated clonotype richness was generally found for naive subsets than for memory subsets. Sampling was restricted to blood, and TCR repertoires in tissue are likely to differ from TCR repertoires in blood. The small number of donors limited the genetic and exposure-history diversity represented. Clonotypes shared by all four sorted-subset donors showed higher generation probabilities than non-shared clonotypes. Pairwise subsampling led to the expectation that sequencing depth would affect the degree of clonotype sharing among donors.

Material for sequencing was naive CD4+ T cells from PBMCs. The intended sense of this specimen's cell subset or site label: CD45RA+ positively selected. This chain joins TRBV2 to TRBJ2-6, and TRBD1 may be the D gene, going by 6 matching bases. This sequence was found in a young man in good health. Some clones in this sample may be carry-over from other donors' samples. The CDR3 protein sequence reads: CASSEARTGTGANVLTF. The base sequence is TGTGCCAGCAGTGAAGCGAGAACAGGGACTGGGGCCAACGTCCTGACTTTC.